The next 20 T cell receptor beta chains were all read from a single sample in a study of cytomegalovirus exposure and HLA in healthy donors. In the PCR, 60 Vbeta and 13 Jbeta primers were used. This table comes from immunoSEQ multiplex PCR, and its TCRdb copy is limited to in-frame clones, with some not included. The sample consists of some 130,000 clones, around 78% of them appearing once. Sample: PBMCs. Receptor source: a female donor in good health and CMV-seropositive.

V and J are TRBV7-2 and TRBJ2-1, with 9 nucleotides matching TRBD2. The CDR3 consists of 13 residues. Germline loops: CDR1 SGHTA, CDR2 FQGNSA. The V and J ends lost 5 bases and 4 bases, in that order; junction bases with no gene match: 0. CDR3: CASSTSGYNEQFF. CDR3 bases: TGTGCCAGCAGCACTAGCGGGTACAATGAGCAGTTCTTC. The variable domain in full, with the rest retrieved from reference TRBV7-2 and TRBJ2-1, is GAGVSQSPSNKVTEKGKDVELRCDPISGHTALYWYRQSLGQGLEFLIYFQGNSAPDKSGLPSDRFSAERTGGSVSTLTIQRTQQEDSAVYLCASSTSGYNEQFFGPGTRLTVL.

The chain carries TRBV6-6 and TRBJ2-3; 11 bases agree with TRBD2. V lost 5 bases, J lost 0 bases, and 4 bases stayed unmatched. CDR3 length equals 16 residues. Germline V gene lookup returns CDR1 MNHNY and CDR2 SVGAGI (reference sequence). CDR3 sequence reads: CASSPTSGGSTDTQYF. The CDR3 coding sequence is TGTGCCAGCAGTCCCACTAGCGGGGGAAGCACAGATACGCAGTATTTT.

This clone came up a few times. The chain is built from TRBV18 and TRBJ1-4, with 8 nucleotides matching TRBD1. In germline, CDR1 is KGHSH, CDR2 LQKENI. Trimming removed 6 bases from V and 7 bases from J; junction bases left unmatched: 4. The CDR3 extends over 13 amino acids. This CDR3 is CASSRTGPEKLFF. As DNA, the CDR3 is TGTGCCAGCTCTCGGACAGGGCCTGAAAAACTGTTTTTT.

The chain combines TRBV4-2 with TRBJ2-7; possible D gene TRBD1, 5 bases. Germline V lookup: CDR1 LGHNA, CDR2 YNFKEQ. The CDR3 runs 16 residues. V was clipped by 0 bases and J by 2 bases, with 14 bases between them. The CDR3 spells CASSQEAMTVTYEQYF. CDR3 DNA: TGTGCCAGCAGCCAAGAGGCCATGACAGTCACCTACGAGCAGTACTTC.

This chain uses TRBV5-6 with TRBJ2-1; 15 bases fit TRBD2. V gave up 4 bases and J gave up 4 bases; unmatched junction bases: 6. The germline CDR1 and CDR2 sequences are SGHDT and YYEEEE. This CDR3 region has 17 residues. For the CDR3, the DNA is TGTGCCAGCAGCAGGGGACTAGCGGGAGGACCATACAATGAGCAGTTCTTC. This gives the protein CASSRGLAGGPYNEQFF.

This chain links TRBV18 with TRBJ2-3; D might be TRBD2 (6 bases). The CDR3 sequence is 13 residues long. The V gene's germline CDR1 is KGHSH and CDR2 LQKENI. The ends were cut back, 3 bases at V and 2 bases at J, with 6 bases in the middle. The CDR3 spells CASSPDYTDTQYF. DNA of the CDR3: TGTGCCAGCTCACCGGACTACACAGATACGCAGTATTTT.

The sample holds a few counts of this clone. This sequence joins TRBV7-2 and TRBJ2-5; D might be TRBD2 (5 bases). The V gene lost 4 bases and the J gene lost 5 bases, with 14 bases spanning the gap. The germline V gene encodes CDR1 SGHTA and CDR2 FQGNSA. The CDR3 loop spans 14 amino acids. Here the CDR3 DNA reads TGTGCCAGCAGCTCTAGTGGCGGAGGCGAGACCCAGTACTTC. Translation: CASSSSGGGETQYF.

The CDR3 spells CASSLLAGGASTDTQYF. The CDR3 nucleotides read TGTGCCAGCAGCTTATTAGCGGGAGGCGCGAGCACAGATACGCAGTATTTT. The chain has TRBV7-3 and TRBJ2-3, with 10 bases matching TRBD2. The CDR3 loop spans 17 amino acids. Per germline, CDR1 SGHTA and CDR2 FQGTGA. V lost 2 bases to trimming and J lost 0 bases; unmatched junction nucleotides: 5. Supplemented by reference TRBV7-3 and TRBJ2-3, the full variable domain reads GAGVSQTPSNKVTEKGKYVELRCDPISGHTALYWYRQSLGQGPEFLIYFQGTGAADDSGLPNDRFFAVRPEGSVSTLKIQRTERGDSAVYLCASSLLAGGASTDTQYFGPGTRLTVL.

This clone was picked up a small number of times. The CDR3 region is CATYPKGSPNQPQHF. DNA of the CDR3: TGTGCCACCTACCCGAAGGGGTCGCCCAATCAGCCCCAGCATTTT. The chain carries TRBV21-1 and TRBJ1-5; TRBD1 is the table's D call, not checked against the DNA. TRBV21-1 is shown as a pseudogene. There are 15 residues in the CDR3.

The chain couples TRBV30 to TRBJ2-7; 13 bases agree with TRBD2. Germline V gene lookup returns CDR1 GTSNPN and CDR2 SVGIG (reference sequence). This CDR3 region has 16 residues. Unmatched junction bases numbered 8, after V lost 2 bases and J lost 4 bases. The CDR3 nucleotides read TGTGCCTGGAGTCAGGGACTAGCGGGAAGAAAGTACGAGCAGTACTTC. As protein: CAWSQGLAGRKYEQYF.

This clone was seen only once. The chain carries TRBV6-6 and TRBJ2-7, with 12 nucleotides matching TRBD2. Trimming cost V 6 bases and J 5 bases; bases outside gene matches: 8. CDR1 and CDR2 (germline): MNHNY, SVGAGI (reference sequence). The CDR3 contains 15 residues. The CDR3 region is CASSDLAGGPDEQYF. CDR3 DNA: TGTGCCAGCAGCGATCTAGCGGGAGGGCCGGACGAGCAGTACTTC.

The chain recombines TRBV28 with TRBJ1-1, with D hard to call. V lost 3 bases to trimming and J lost 0 bases, with 8 bases between them. This CDR3 has 14 residues. The germline gives CDR1 MDHEN, CDR2 SYDVKM. This CDR3 is CASSFYGLNTEAFF. In nucleotides, the CDR3 is TGTGCCAGCAGTTTTTATGGCTTGAACACTGAAGCTTTCTTT.

The chain uses TRBV19 and TRBJ1-2; 7 nucleotides match TRBD1. Germline lookup yields CDR1 LNHDA and CDR2 SQIVND (reference sequence). V lost 6 bases to trimming and J lost 9 bases; unmatched junction nucleotides: 10. CDR3 length equals 13 residues. In nucleotides, the CDR3 is TGTGCCAGTAGCCAATATACAGGGGCGAGCTACACCTTC. It is translated as CASSQYTGASYTF.

The chain is built from TRBV7-9 and TRBJ1-1; D is perhaps TRBD1 (5 bases). V was cut by 1 base and J by 3 bases, with 18 bases left in between. The CDR3 spans 17 residues. Germline CDR1 is SEHNR and CDR2 is FQNEAQ (reference sequence). The CDR3, as DNA: TGTGCCAGCAGCTTAGTATTAGGTCAGGGTTGGGACACTGAAGCTTTCTTT. Encoded protein: CASSLVLGQGWDTEAFF.

The CDR3 nucleotides read TGTGCCAGCAGCGCTAGACAGGGCAATGAGCAGTTCTTC. Its protein is CASSARQGNEQFF. This chain connects TRBV6-6 to TRBJ2-1; 7 bases agree with TRBD1. V dropped 6 bases and J dropped 6; count of bases not matched to a gene: 5. CDR3 length: 13 amino acids. CDR1 is MNHNY and CDR2 is SVGAGI in the germline V gene (reference sequence).

This clone was seen once. The chain combines TRBV7-9 with TRBJ1-2; TRBD1 aligns across 7 bases. Losses at the gene ends were 5 bases for V and 4 bases for J; bases not matched to a gene: 10. The length of the CDR3 is 15 residues. CDR1 SEHNR and CDR2 FQNEAQ come from the germline V gene (reference sequence). In DNA, the CDR3 is TGTGCCAGCAGCCCCACTGGGGACAGTGCCTATGGCTACACCTTC. This translates into CASSPTGDSAYGYTF.

The chain joins TRBV5-1 to TRBJ2-7, with D perhaps TRBD1 (6 bases). The germline V and J ends were trimmed by 0 bases and 6 bases, with 16 bases remaining between them. Per germline, CDR1 SGHRS and CDR2 YFSETQ. The CDR3 consists of 15 residues. CDR3 DNA sequence: TGCGCCAGCAGCTTGGGACCAGGGGTAGAAGGCGAGCAGTACTTC. Translating it yields CASSLGPGVEGEQYF.

The chain uses TRBV6-5 and TRBJ2-5; 7 positions agree with TRBD1. The germline CDR1 and CDR2 sequences are MNHEY and SVGAGI. The CDR3 sequence is 13 residues long. V lost 4 bases, J lost 5 bases, and 4 bases stayed unmatched. The CDR3 region has the DNA TGTGCCAGCAGTTCGACAGGGTTGGAGACCCAGTACTTC. Its protein is CASSSTGLETQYF.

The chain combines TRBV6-1 with TRBJ2-7, with D tentatively TRBD1 (6 bases). This CDR3 is 16 amino acids long. V was shortened by 2 bases and J by 2 bases, with 16 bases between the two germline ends. Looked up from germline, CDR1 is MNHNS and CDR2 is SASEGT. The CDR3 loop reads CASSESRWTVTYEQYF. In DNA, the CDR3 is TGTGCCAGCAGTGAAAGTAGGTGGACAGTTACCTACGAGCAGTACTTC.

V gene TRBV7-9 combines with J gene TRBJ2-7; 10 bases fit TRBD1. Per germline, CDR1 SEHNR and CDR2 FQNEAQ (reference sequence). CDR3 size: 14 residues. With 5 bases clipped from V and 3 bases from J, the junction kept 4 bases outside the gene matches. The CDR3 here is CASSTRTGGYEQYF. In DNA, the CDR3 is TGTGCCAGCAGCACCCGGACAGGGGGCTACGAGCAGTACTTC.